One T cell receptor (beta chain) is described in this entry. This record belongs to a study of blood T cell repertoires in COVID-19. Whole-study context: Italy, Spain and the United States were the sources of the convalescent and acute COVID-19 samples. PBMCs, B-cell-depleted T cells, or T cells were the source of the cDNA or gDNA that made up the material.

The CDR3 consists of 19 residues. In germline, CDR1 is LNHDA, CDR2 SQIVND (reference sequence). Trimming shortened V by 5 bases and J by 9 bases, and 32 bases separated the two germline ends. Authors' data handling: Amplification of reference gene primers was used by the study to estimate nucleated cell counts. Clones were sequenced by immunoSEQ multiplex PCR, and TCRdb holds only the in-frame ones, with some missing. That table is the source of V, J and clone size, and D and trimming were worked out from the DNA. Among about 160,000 clones listed, 80% to 95% were seen once. One Seattle source followed patients from active infection through their disease course.

The TCR was taken from a woman aged 55-70 years with COVID-19, enrolled during active disease. The sample consisted of peripheral blood. The V gene is TRBV19, the J gene TRBJ1-5; D is possibly TRBD1 (6 bases). The CDR3 coding sequence is TGTGCCAGTAGTTCCCTAGGGGGGGGTCGACAGCCACCAGGAGGGCCCCAGCATTTT. Its protein product is CASSSLGGGRQPPGGPQHF.